This T cell receptor beta chain was retrieved from a study of PD-1 blockade in classical Hodgkin lymphoma (dated by TCRdb to about 2020). Study-wide context: Nivolumab dosing was 3 mg/kg intravenously every 2 weeks, continuing until either disease progression or unacceptable toxicity. The study used CyTOF and TCR beta sequencing to define a peripheral blood immune signature of response to PD-1 blockade in classical Hodgkin lymphoma.

The intended sense of this specimen's time point label: cycle 2 day 1 (C2D1) of nivolumab. Every trial patient had relapsed after autologous stem cell transplantation, and cohorts A, B and C differed in prior brentuximab vedotin exposure. The trial cohort included more than 55 patients with relapsed/refractory classical Hodgkin lymphoma, and each patient had a best overall response of complete response, partial response or progressive disease. In the multi-cohort phase II CheckMate 205 trial, trial patients received single-agent nivolumab. An independent review committee assessed best overall response by applying the 2007 International Working Group response criteria. PBMCs from the trial were collected at three points: immediately before nivolumab initiation (C1D1), and during therapy at cycle 2 day 1 and cycle 4 day 1. Peripheral blood was collected in 8 mL Vacutainer Cell Preparation Tubes, from which PBMCs were isolated by centrifugation and then cryopreserved.

Paper-wide results and their limitations: A significant rise by C4D1 was seen in CD4+ but not CD8+ TCR diversity (p=0.0027 vs p=0.16), with the rise being most apparent in complete responders (p=0.02). Trial patients achieving complete response had baseline diversity similar to newly diagnosed patients, whereas partial responders and progressors had significantly lower diversity. Diversity was lower in patients who began nivolumab less than 1 year after ASCT, so these patients were left out of later analyses to avoid confounding by immune reconstitution. Only a single clinical trial cohort was studied, and what caused the repertoire differences, possibly disease activity or prior therapy, remained undefined. Newly diagnosed patients were reported to have lower baseline TCR diversity than healthy donors, and relapsed/refractory patients were reported to have lower baseline TCR diversity still.

The germline V gene supplies CDR1 KGHSY and CDR2 FQNENV. Germline trimming amounts to 0 bases on V and 8 bases on J, with 10 as the count of junction bases outside the gene matches. From the cysteine up to the phenylalanine, the CDR3 has a length of 17 residues. Solely the CDR3 DNA is kept, with 51 bases framed from the first base. As to this clone: Its antigen remains unidentified. The record has no base qualities; no much larger clone is one base away.

Genomic DNA was extracted with the Qiagen DNeasy kit from unsorted PBMCs and from negatively selected CD4+ and CD8+ fractions. TCR beta CDR3 regions were amplified by immunoSEQ multiplex PCR using primers annealing to V and J segments. A synthetic immune receptor repertoire was used to minimize amplification bias, and any remaining bias was removed computationally after sequencing. Per the source publication's procedure: Custom Python scripts were used to quantify repertoire diversity as the Shannon entropy index. Unsorted, CD4+ and CD8+ repertoires were analyzed separately, except for combined analyses in which CD4+ and CD8+ sequences were merged in silico. A clone counted as expanded when the clone's frequency after treatment rose at least 2-fold relative to C1D1, and clones undetected at baseline were given a pseudocount of 0.5. Singleton clones were defined as clones with 0 or 1 copy at C1D1, and non-singleton clones were defined as clones with 2 or more copies. Clones expanded in unsorted samples were labelled as CD4+, CD8+ or unknown by matching protein sequences in sorted samples from the same patient. Diversity changes from C1D1 to C4D1 were tested in paired samples using Wilcoxon tests. TCRdb stores this immuneACCESS table with in-frame sequences only. Part of the clones is absent; in the studies checked, under half of the shortfall reflects unresolved V genes, and no reason is known for the rest. From that table come the V and J calls and clone size; the DNA was used to work out D and trimming. The sample profile shows fewer than 30,000 clones; over 80% of them were found once. The ten largest make up around 23% of the sample.

This TCR derives from a human donor with classical Hodgkin lymphoma. This sample comprised peripheral blood mononuclear cells (PBMCs), obtained before the second cycle of nivolumab. The sequence joins TRBV16 to TRBJ1-5; TRBD1 matches 10 bases in the middle. DNA sequence: TGTGCCAGCAGCCAATCGAAGGACAGGGGGTCAATTGAGCCCCAGCATTTT. Its protein product is CASSQSKDRGSIEPQHF.